This T cell receptor (beta chain) was sequenced during a study of OX40 agonist ivuxolimab in advanced cancers. General observations from the study: Among some nonresponders, normalized T-cell clonal expansion was also low.

Libraries were prepared by immunoSEQ multiplex PCR; TCRdb keeps only in-frame clonotypes and omits some of them. The sample has 40,000 or so clones, about 90% seen once; the top ten hold 22%. Note on this clone: Its antigen remains unknown.

This sample comprised CD4+ or CD8+ T cells sorted from blood, obtained in a trial of the OX40 agonist ivuxolimab. The receptor was derived from an adult with an advanced solid tumor such as melanoma, head and neck, liver or kidney cancer.

The CDR3 region has the DNA TGCGCCAGCAGCCATCGGACAGTAGTAGACGAGCAGTACTTC. Residues: CASSHRTVVDEQYF. The chain carries TRBV5-1 and TRBJ2-7; a weak D match, TRBD1 (6 bases). Germline CDR1 and CDR2: SGHRS and YFSETQ. The CDR3 runs to 14 residues. V was pared by 4 bases and J by 5 bases, with 16 bases between.